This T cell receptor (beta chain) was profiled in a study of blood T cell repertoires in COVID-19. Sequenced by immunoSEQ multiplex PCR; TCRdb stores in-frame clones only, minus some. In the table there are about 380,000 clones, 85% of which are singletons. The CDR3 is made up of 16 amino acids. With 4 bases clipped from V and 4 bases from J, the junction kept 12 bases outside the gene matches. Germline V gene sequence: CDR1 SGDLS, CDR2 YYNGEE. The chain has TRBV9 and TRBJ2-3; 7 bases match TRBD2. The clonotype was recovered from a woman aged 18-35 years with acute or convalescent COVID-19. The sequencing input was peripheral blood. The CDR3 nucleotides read TGTGCCAGCAGCCCTCAGGTGCGGGAGCCGGCAGATACGCAGTATTTT. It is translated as CASSPQVREPADTQYF.